Listed below are T cell receptor beta chains from one sample, sequenced in a study of T-cell memory formation after mild COVID-19. TCRdb re-called the 5' RACE reads through MiXCR, storing one row per CDR3 protein. Here the sample spans a few hundred thousand distinct CDR3 sequences, 25% to 35% being singletons. Source material: PBMCs or a T cell subset sorted from them (not recorded which). Every receptor here comes from an adult woman who had mild COVID-19 (a few samples of this study predate the infection). Cell type and time point are not known. The CDR3 runs from the conserved cysteine through the conserved F or W. D genes are given only for firm matches. Clone sizes are given selectively: once, few, many, or a class where the clone is expanded.

TGTGCCAGCAGCCCATCGGGACAGGCTAACTATGGCTACACCTTC | CASSPSGQANYGYTF | TRBV7-2 | few | TRBJ1-2 | TRBD1
TGTGCCAGCAGCCTCCTGGGAGGGACTCTTTCCTACAATGAGCAGTTCTTC | CASSLLGGTLSYNEQFF | TRBV7-2 | - | TRBJ2-1 | TRBD2
TGTGCCAGCAGTTACGACAGGGCCCTGCGTGGCTACACCTTC | CASSYDRALRGYTF | TRBV6-5 | - | TRBJ1-2 | TRBD1
TGCAGCGTTGGGGGACTAGCGGGAGTATTATACGAGCAGTACTTC | CSVGGLAGVLYEQYF | TRBV29-1 | few | TRBJ2-7 | TRBD2
TGTGCCACCAGTGATTTTCGGGGGGATTCCACAGATACGCAGTATTTT | CATSDFRGDSTDTQYF | TRBV24-1 | - | TRBJ2-3 | TRBD2
TGTGCCAGCAGCCGTAGGGGCACTGAAGCTTTCTTT | CASSRRGTEAFF | TRBV7-9 | - | TRBJ1-1 | -
TGTGCCAGCAGCAAAGCGAAGGGGGCCGTTAATTCACCCCTCCACTTT | CASSKAKGAVNSPLHF | TRBV21-1 | - | TRBJ1-6 | -
TGCAGTGCTAGAGATTGGGGACAGACCTCCTACGAGCAGTACTTC | CSARDWGQTSYEQYF | TRBV20-1 | - | TRBJ2-7 | TRBD1
TGTGCCAGCAGCCAGGGGTCCTCGTGGGGGAATACGCAGTATTTT | CASSQGSSWGNTQYF | TRBV14 | medium-sized | TRBJ2-3 | -
TGTGCCAGCAGCTTAGTAGCGGGAGAATCCGAGCAGTACTTC | CASSLVAGESEQYF | TRBV7-9 | few | TRBJ2-7 | TRBD2
TGCAGCGTTCCCACCAGGTACAATGAGCAGTTCTTC | CSVPTRYNEQFF | TRBV29-1 | - | TRBJ2-1 | -